A selection of T cell receptor beta chains follows, all from one sample in a study of blood T cell repertoires in COVID-19. This table comes from immunoSEQ multiplex PCR, and its TCRdb copy is limited to in-frame clones, with some not included. This sample has approximately 110,000 clones, with 70% to 90% found just once. The specimen sequenced was peripheral blood. All receptors come from a woman aged 55-75 years with acute or convalescent COVID-19. Both conserved end residues are part of each CDR3. The D gene is left open where the match is weak. Only some rows state a clone size, as once, few, many or a class for expanded clones.

j_call v_call clone_size d_call cdr3_aa cdr3_nt
TRBJ2-5 TRBV28 - - CASSSPMLAETQYF TGTGCCAGCAGTTCCCCCATGTTAGCGGAGACCCAGTACTTC
TRBJ1-3 TRBV4-1 - - CASSQDRGQGNTIYF TGCGCCAGCAGCCAAGACCGAGGGCAAGGAAACACCATATATTTT
TRBJ1-2 TRBV5-4 - TRBD1 CASRPPGTGREAF TGTGCCAGCAGGCCCCCCGGGACAGGGCGAGAGGCCTTC
TRBJ2-2 TRBV7-8 - TRBD2 CASSLPSGTGELFF TGTGCCAGCAGCTTACCTAGCGGGACCGGGGAGCTGTTTTTT
TRBJ2-7 TRBV30 once - CAWSVSGYEQYF TGTGCCTGGAGTGTATCGGGCTACGAGCAGTACTTC
TRBJ1-1 TRBV24-1 few - CATSEGTLAFF TGTGCCACCAGTGAGGGGACTCTTGCTTTCTTT
TRBJ1-6 TRBV19 few TRBD1 CASSIMGQGTSPLHF TGTGCCAGTAGTATCATGGGACAGGGAACTTCACCCCTCCACTTT
TRBJ2-5 TRBV7-2 once - CASSLRGQNAETQYF TGTGCCAGCAGCTTGCGGGGGCAGAATGCCGAGACCCAGTACTTC
TRBJ1-4 TRBV7-2 - - CASSIMKSEKLFF TGTGCCAGCAGCATTATGAAGAGTGAAAAACTGTTTTTT
TRBJ2-1 TRBV5-1 - - CASSLGGLSYNEQFF TGCGCCAGCAGCTTGGGGGGGCTCTCCTACAATGAGCAGTTCTTC
TRBJ1-2 TRBV30 - - CAWSVDFISYGYTF TGTGCCTGGAGTGTTGACTTTATTAGCTATGGCTACACCTTC
TRBJ1-4 TRBV3-1/TRBV3-2 - - CASSQTIRLFF TGTGCCAGCAGCCAAACTATTAGACTGTTTTTT
TRBJ1-3 TRBV5-1 - - CASSLVGDHSGNTIYF TGCGCCAGCAGCTTGGTTGGAGATCACTCTGGAAACACCATATATTTT
TRBJ2-2 TRBV5-1 - - CASSLVPGNGELFF TGCGCCAGCAGCTTGGTGCCAGGGAACGGGGAGCTGTTTTTT
TRBJ2-3 TRBV18 - - CASSPPAGSDTQYF TGTGCCAGCTCACCACCGGCCGGGTCCGATACGCAGTATTTT
TRBJ1-2 TRBV27 - TRBD1 CASSLLPGQGVSHWGYTF TGTGCCAGCAGTCTCCTACCGGGACAGGGGGTGTCCCATTGGGGCTACACCTTC
TRBJ2-3 TRBV7-8 - TRBD2 CASSYLAGGLDTQYF TGTGCCAGCAGTTACCTAGCGGGGGGCTTAGATACGCAGTATTTT
TRBJ2-6 TRBV5-6 once TRBD1 CASSSRTGPYSGANVLTF TGTGCCAGCAGCTCGCGGACAGGCCCCTACTCTGGGGCCAACGTCCTGACTTTC
TRBJ1-2 TRBV7-9 - - CASTITGLLYGYTF TGTGCCAGCACTATAACGGGGTTGCTCTATGGCTACACCTTC
TRBJ2-3 TRBV27 - - CASSIRGVGTQYF TGTGCCAGCAGTATCAGGGGAGTGGGGACGCAGTATTTT
TRBJ1-6 TRBV7-2 - - CASSSEIRQDSPLHF TGTGCCAGCAGCTCAGAAATCCGACAGGATTCACCCCTCCACTTT
TRBJ1-1 TRBV6-5 - - CASSILLANTEAFF TGTGCCAGCAGTATACTTCTCGCGAACACTGAAGCTTTCTTT
TRBJ1-2 TRBV11-2 - - CASREGGGNYGYTF TGTGCCAGCAGGGAAGGGGGGGGAAACTATGGCTACACCTTC
TRBJ2-7 TRBV5-1 - TRBD2 CASSSRAGTSGSRNEQYF TGCGCCAGCAGCTCGAGAGCCGGGACTAGCGGGAGTCGCAACGAGCAGTACTTC
TRBJ2-7 TRBV3-1/TRBV3-2 few TRBD1 CASSPDRDEQYF TGTGCCAGCAGCCCAGACAGGGACGAGCAGTACTTC
TRBJ2-1 TRBV24-1 - - CATSDSWNEQFF TGTGCCACCTCGGACAGTTGGAATGAGCAGTTCTTC
TRBJ1-2 TRBV27 once - CASSLVGAGNYGYTF TGTGCCAGCAGTTTAGTAGGGGCGGGGAACTATGGCTACACCTTC
TRBJ2-7 TRBV11-2 once - CASGKDRGSEQYF TGTGCCAGCGGGAAAGATCGGGGGTCCGAGCAGTACTTC
TRBJ2-1 TRBV6-6 few - CASTPTGEGEQFF TGTGCCAGCACCCCTACGGGTGAGGGTGAGCAGTTCTTC
TRBJ1-5 TRBV11-2 - - CASSLDSGTKTQPQHF TGTGCCAGCAGCTTAGATAGCGGGACCAAGACACAGCCCCAGCATTTT
TRBJ2-7 TRBV29-1 - TRBD1 CSVRQGESYEQYF TGCAGCGTACGACAGGGGGAGAGCTACGAGCAGTACTTC
TRBJ2-2 TRBV5-5 - - CASSPPGVRTGELFF TGTGCCAGCAGCCCACCGGGGGTACGGACCGGGGAGCTGTTTTTT
TRBJ2-1 TRBV4-1 - - CASSLITSLEQFF TGCGCCAGCAGCCTAATCACTTCCCTTGAGCAGTTCTTC
TRBJ2-7 TRBV28 - - CASSPGSRGAYEYF TGTGCCAGCAGTCCCGGTTCCAGGGGGGCATACGAGTACTTC
TRBJ1-6 TRBV28 - TRBD1 CASSSDQGARGSPLHF TGTGCCAGCAGCTCGGATCAGGGGGCGCGAGGTTCACCCCTCCACTTT
TRBJ1-1 TRBV9 - - CASSVGTEVEAFF TGTGCCAGCAGCGTGGGGACTGAGGTTGAAGCTTTCTTT
TRBJ2-1 TRBV24-1 - TRBD1 CATSVGDRGNHNEQFF TGTGCCACCAGTGTTGGGGACAGGGGGAACCACAATGAGCAGTTCTTC